A selection of T cell receptor beta chains follows, all from one sample in a study of cytomegalovirus exposure and HLA in healthy donors. Produced via immunoSEQ multiplex PCR; TCRdb's table is partial and in-frame only. The table lists under 250,000 clones, over 75% of them singletons, with 2% to 2.5% in the top ten. Sequenced material: PBMCs. Source of these receptors: a young woman in good health and CMV-seropositive. Each CDR3 is given with its conserved first and last residue.

TRBV6-1	TRBJ1-2	CASSADRVGGYTF
TRBV5-4	TRBJ2-1	CASSRTGSNEQFF
TRBV29-1	TRBJ2-2	CSVGGTGVTGELFF
TRBV2	TRBJ2-2	CASSGLAGSTGELFF
TRBV10-1	TRBJ2-2	CASSEVQGTTGELFF
TRBV7-9	TRBJ2-2	CASSHRLAGVPGDTGELFF
TRBV28	TRBJ1-1	CASSLGGAPEAFF
TRBV28	TRBJ1-5	CASSFTQGTGNQPQHF
TRBV5-1	TRBJ1-1	CASSFHTGGSVDAEAFF
TRBV14	TRBJ2-7	CASSQGRLDEQYF
TRBV6-4	TRBJ2-1	CASSQGLLAGWDEQFF
TRBV5-4	TRBJ1-1	CASSLTENTEAFF
TRBV5-1	TRBJ2-5	CASSLGLAGFQETQYF
TRBV7-9	TRBJ1-2	CASSFPGDYGYTF
TRBV6-5	TRBJ2-7	CASSHPTGATYEQYF
TRBV6-1	TRBJ2-7	CASSERTLRTSGNPYEQYF
TRBV5-1	TRBJ1-2	CASSLLSGGDYGYTF
TRBV5-1	TRBJ2-1	CARIRDRVIVGNEQFF
TRBV4-1	TRBJ2-1	CASSQDSPALRQSNEQFF
TRBV11-2	TRBJ1-2	CASSLDRKPLRGYTF
TRBV5-1	TRBJ1-2	CASSLGPSGGRYGYTF
TRBV28	TRBJ2-1	CASSSREQFF
TRBV11-2	TRBJ1-2	CASSFGAKGRANYGYTF
TRBV2	TRBJ2-1	CASTPSSSGSYNEQFF
TRBV7-9	TRBJ1-1	CASSHIQGGDTEAFF
TRBV27	TRBJ2-5	CASSTYSISGYRETQYF
TRBV6-5	TRBJ1-1	CASSYSTLTGSTEAFF
TRBV27	TRBJ1-1	CASVGRVVTEAFF